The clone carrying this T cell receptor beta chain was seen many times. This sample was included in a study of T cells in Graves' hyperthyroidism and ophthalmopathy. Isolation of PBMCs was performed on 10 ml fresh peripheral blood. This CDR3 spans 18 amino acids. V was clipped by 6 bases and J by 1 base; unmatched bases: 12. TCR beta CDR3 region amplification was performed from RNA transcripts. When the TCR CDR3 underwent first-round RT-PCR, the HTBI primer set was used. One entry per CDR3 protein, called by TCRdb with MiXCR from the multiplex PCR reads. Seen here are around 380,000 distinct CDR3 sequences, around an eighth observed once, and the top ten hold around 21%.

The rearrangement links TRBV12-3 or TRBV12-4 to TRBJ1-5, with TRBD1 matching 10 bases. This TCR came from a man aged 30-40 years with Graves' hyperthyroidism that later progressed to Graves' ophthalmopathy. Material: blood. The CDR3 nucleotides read TGTGCCAGCAGCTCCGGGACAGGGGTAGGAGGAAGCAATCAGCCCCAGCATTTT. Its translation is CASSSGTGVGGSNQPQHF.